The clone carrying this T cell receptor beta chain has a handful of counts. The record originates from a study of CD8 T cells in Susac syndrome. Random hexamers served to reverse transcribe roughly 0.5 to 1 ug RNA. TCRdb reanalysed the immunoSEQ multiplex PCR reads using MiXCR and keeps one entry per CDR3 protein. The repertoire holds hundreds of thousands of distinct CDR3 sequences, around 96% seen once, with 0.08% to 0.095% in the top ten. The specimen sequenced was CD4+ T cells from PBMCs. The source of this sequence is a human donor with multiple sclerosis.

The CDR3 DNA is TGTGCCAGCAGCCAAGGAGGGAGTAACACCGGGGAGCTGTTTTTT. Translated: CASSQGGSNTGELFF. The chain is built from TRBV3-1 and TRBJ2-2; TRBD2 is a possible D gene (5 bases). Germline loops: CDR1 LGHDT, CDR2 YNNKEL (reference sequence). V gave up 1 base and J gave up 2 bases, with 8 bases separating them. This CDR3 is 15 amino acids long.